These 5 T cell receptor beta chains share one sample of origin, sequenced in a study of blood T cell repertoires in COVID-19. Assay used: immunoSEQ multiplex PCR; TCRdb lists only in-frame clones, some missing. The table has around 500,000 clones, 88% seen once. Sequencing was carried out using PBMCs or T cells enriched from blood (not recorded which). The source is a woman aged 60-75 years who had recovered from COVID-19.

The chain couples TRBV7-9 to TRBJ2-4; possibly TRBD1 for D (6 bases). Germline assignment: CDR1 SEHNR and CDR2 FQNEAQ (reference sequence). The CDR3 is 15 residues long. Between the trimmed V and J ends, which lost 0 bases and 4 bases, there was a span of 10 bases. The CDR3 bases are TGTGCCAGCAGCTTAGCAGCCCAGGGGAAAAACATTCAGTACTTC. Protein: CASSLAAQGKNIQYF.

This rearrangement joins TRBV5-1 to TRBJ2-1; TRBD2 agrees at 7 bases. CDR3 length: 16 amino acids. After removal of 0 bases from V and 4 bases from J, the junction contained 7 bases not matched to a gene. Germline loops: CDR1 SGHRS, CDR2 YFSETQ. As DNA, the CDR3 is TGCGCCAGCAGCTTGGCCGCGAGCGGGGTTTACAATGAGCAGTTCTTC. It yields the protein CASSLAASGVYNEQFF.

The chain couples TRBV6-5 to TRBJ2-2; 7 bases are a match to TRBD1. CDR1 is MNHEY and CDR2 is SVGAGI in the germline V gene. CDR3 size: 16 residues. V shed 1 base and J 1 base; nucleotides not matched to a gene: 3. Here the CDR3 reads CASSYLGQRNTGELFF. CDR3 nucleotide sequence: TGTGCCAGCAGTTACTTGGGACAGCGGAACACCGGGGAGCTGTTTTTT.

This CDR3 is CAISSLAGGDNEQFF. In DNA form, the CDR3 reads TGTGCCATCAGTTCGCTAGCGGGGGGAGACAATGAGCAGTTCTTC. The rearrangement links TRBV10-3 to TRBJ2-1, with TRBD2 matching 11 bases. Germline V gene data show CDR1 as ENHRY and CDR2 as SYGVKD. The ends lost 5 bases at V and 5 bases at J; junction bases unmatched: 5. CDR3 length equals 15 residues.

The chain joins TRBV6-2 or TRBV6-3 to TRBJ2-3; TRBD1 matches at 12 bases. This CDR3 has 16 amino acids. V lost 4 bases to trimming and J lost 8 bases; unmatched junction nucleotides: 10. The V gene's germline CDR1 is MNHEY and CDR2 SVGEGT. CDR3 nucleotides: TGTGCCAGCAGTTCCCTCCCGGGACAGGGGGCGGGTACGCAGTATTTT. This sequence encodes CASSSLPGQGAGTQYF.